The clone carrying this T cell receptor (beta chain) has a count of ten or more. These data belong to a study of early T cells in non-severe SARS-CoV-2 infection. One entry per CDR3 protein, called by TCRdb with MiXCR from the 5' RACE reads. The repertoire holds tens of thousands of distinct CDR3 sequences, with approximately 7% as singletons. CDR3 length: 12 amino acids. V was pared by 4 bases and J by 7 bases, with 2 bases of the junction left unmatched. Germline assignment: CDR1 DFQATT and CDR2 SNEGSKA (reference sequence). V and J are TRBV20-1 and TRBJ1-3, with 9 bases aligning to TRBD1. Material for sequencing was whole blood. This sequence was found in an adult who was a healthcare worker with PCR-confirmed SARS-CoV-2 infection or an uninfected control (not recorded which). The CDR3: CSATGTGNTIYF. In DNA form, the CDR3 reads TGCAGTGCTACCGGGACAGGGAACACCATATATTTT.